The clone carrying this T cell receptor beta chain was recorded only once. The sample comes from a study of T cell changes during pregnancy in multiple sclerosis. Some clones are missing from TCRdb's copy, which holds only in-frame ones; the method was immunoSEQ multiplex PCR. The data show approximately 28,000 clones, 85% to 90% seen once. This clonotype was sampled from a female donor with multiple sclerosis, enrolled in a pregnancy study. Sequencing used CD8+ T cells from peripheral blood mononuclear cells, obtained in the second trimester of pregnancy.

CDR3 nucleotide sequence: TGTGCCAGCAGCTCCGTGGGGGGGGCCGGTGCAGATACGCAGTATTTT. Translated: CASSSVGGAGADTQYF. V gene TRBV13 combines with J gene TRBJ2-3, with D perhaps TRBD2 (7 bases). Deletions cut 4 bases from V and 4 bases from J, with 18 bases between. The CDR3 has 16 residues. Germline assignment: CDR1 PRHDT and CDR2 FYEKMQ (reference sequence).